Presented here are 9 T cell receptor beta chains from one specimen sequenced in a study of blood T cell repertoires in COVID-19 (dated by TCRdb to the early 2020s). Libraries were constructed by the immunoSEQ multiplex PCR assay. Sourced from immuneACCESS, this table was stored by TCRdb with only in-frame sequences that have V and J called. A share of the clones is absent; for the studies checked, an unresolved V gene accounts for under half, and the remainder has no known explanation. Present in this sample are 150,000 to 200,000 clones, about nine tenths of which were seen just once. The top ten clones comprise 2.1% of the sample. The sequenced sample consisted of peripheral blood. These receptors were obtained from a man aged 70-80 years with active or convalescent COVID-19.

This clone was found once. The chain carries TRBV30 and TRBJ1-1; the D is unclear. CDR3 size: 14 residues. The germline CDR1 and CDR2 sequences are GTSNPN and SVGIG (reference sequence). V was cut by 2 bases and J by 0 bases, with 10 bases left in between. CDR3 protein: CAWSFDSMNTEAFF. The CDR3 coding sequence is TGTGCCTGGAGTTTCGACTCGATGAACACTGAAGCTTTCTTT.

This chain joins TRBV19 and TRBJ1-6; no clear D gene. The germline V gene encodes CDR1 LNHDA and CDR2 SQIVND (reference sequence). The CDR3 loop spans 16 amino acids. The ends were cut back, 7 bases at V and 11 bases at J, with 24 bases in the middle. CDR3 loop: CASIPPSGVSRAPLHF. In DNA form, the CDR3 reads TGTGCCAGTATCCCCCCGTCCGGTGTCTCACGGGCACCCCTCCACTTT.

This clone has a handful of counts. V gene TRBV19 combines with J gene TRBJ1-1; TRBD1 is a possible D gene (5 bases). Per the germline V gene, CDR1 is LNHDA and CDR2 is SQIVND (reference sequence). CDR3 length: 14 amino acids. V was shortened by 7 bases and J by 1 base, with 13 bases between the two germline ends. CDR3 DNA sequence: TGTGCCAGTACCCTACATGACAGGAACACTGAAGCTTTCTTT. Translation gives CASTLHDRNTEAFF.

The chain links TRBV7-9 to TRBJ2-1, with a tentative D call TRBD2 (5 bases). This CDR3 has 14 amino acids. The ends were cut back, 1 base at V and 5 bases at J, with 9 bases in the middle. The germline V gene encodes CDR1 SEHNR and CDR2 FQNEAQ (reference sequence). The CDR3 sequence: CASSLVSEDNEQFF. As DNA, the CDR3 is TGTGCCAGCAGCTTAGTCTCGGAGGACAATGAGCAGTTCTTC.

This chain connects TRBV11-3 to TRBJ1-1, with 7 nucleotides matching TRBD1. The length of the CDR3 is 12 residues. V was pared by 5 bases and J by 6 bases, with 3 bases of the junction left unmatched. From germline, CDR1 is SGHNT and CDR2 YENEEA. CDR3 sequence (DNA): TGTGCCAGCAGCCGAACAGGGGCTGAAGCTTTCTTT. It encodes CASSRTGAEAFF.

The rearrangement links TRBV5-1 to TRBJ2-2; 8 nucleotides align to TRBD2. V trimming: 0 bases; J trimming: 5 bases; junction bases outside the gene matches: 24. CDR3 size: 22 residues. Germline loops: CDR1 SGHRS, CDR2 YFSETQ. Here the CDR3 DNA reads TGCGCCAGCAGCTTGGTTCGGGCGGGGGGCGCGATCCGCGACTTCCAAACCGGGGAGCTGTTTTTT. This sequence encodes CASSLVRAGGAIRDFQTGELFF.

This clone is a singleton in its sample. The V call is TRBV5-1, the J call TRBJ1-4; D is ambiguous. This CDR3 spans 15 amino acids. Trimming took 4 bases from V and 1 from J, leaving 11 bases between them. Germline CDR1 SGHRS, CDR2 YFSETQ. The CDR3 DNA follows: TGCGCCAGCAGCACCGGAGGCGTAACTAATGAAAAACTGTTTTTT. It is translated as CASSTGGVTNEKLFF.

The chain links TRBV11-2 to TRBJ2-7; TRBD1 agrees at 9 bases. Per the germline V gene, CDR1 is SGHAT and CDR2 is FQNNGV. CDR3 size: 16 residues. J lost 2 bases, V lost 5 bases, and 10 bases had no gene match. CDR3 bases: TGTGCCAGCAGCCCCACACAGGGGGCAATACCCTACGAGCAGTACTTC. Protein product: CASSPTQGAIPYEQYF. The entire variable domain, with the rest obtained from reference TRBV11-2 and TRBJ2-7, is as follows: EAGVAQSPRYKIIEKRQSVAFWCNPISGHATLYWYQQILGQGPKLLIQFQNNGVVDDSQLPKDRFSAERLKGVDSTLKIQPAKLEDSAVYLCASSPTQGAIPYEQYFGPGTRLTVT.

V gene TRBV7-2 combines with J gene TRBJ2-1; D is uncertain. Germline CDR1 and CDR2: SGHTA and FQGNSA. V was trimmed by 4 bases and J by 5 bases, leaving 9 bases between them. This CDR3 has 13 amino acids. The CDR3 coding sequence is TGTGCCAGCAGCTCCCCAAACAACAATGAGCAGTTCTTC. It specifies CASSSPNNNEQFF.